Following are 8 T cell receptor beta chains from one sample sequenced in a study of cytomegalovirus exposure and HLA in healthy donors. The PCR employed 60 Vbeta primers together with 13 Jbeta primers. Libraries were prepared by immunoSEQ multiplex PCR; TCRdb keeps only in-frame clonotypes and omits some of them. This table holds some 180,000 clones, around 80% found once. Sequences were obtained from PBMCs. These receptors came from a man aged 35 to 55 in good health and CMV-seronegative.

The chain carries TRBV7-9 and TRBJ1-1; D is undetermined. The CDR3 is 12 amino acids. Germline V lookup: CDR1 SEHNR, CDR2 FQNEAQ (reference sequence). V dropped 5 bases and J dropped 14 bases, with 18 bases sitting between them. DNA for the CDR3: TGTGCCAGCAGCCCAGGCCGGGATTTCCGCTTCTTT. It translates to CASSPGRDFRFF.

The chain joins TRBV9 to TRBJ2-3; D remains unclear. The germline gives CDR1 SGDLS, CDR2 YYNGEE. The ends were cut back, 4 bases at V and 4 bases at J, with 13 bases in the middle. This CDR3 comprises 14 residues. Here the CDR3 reads CASSPWAPPDTQYF. The CDR3 region has the DNA TGTGCCAGCAGCCCCTGGGCCCCCCCAGATACGCAGTATTTT.

The rearrangement joins TRBV7-3 to TRBJ2-5; D is ambiguous. Trimming shortened V by 2 bases and J by 5 bases, and 12 bases separated the two germline ends. In germline, CDR1 is SGHTA, CDR2 FQGTGA. The CDR3 runs 14 residues. This chain's CDR3 is CASSLGNSGETQYF. The CDR3 DNA is TGTGCCAGCAGCTTAGGAAACTCCGGGGAGACCCAGTACTTC. The full variable domain, its missing parts supplied by reference TRBV7-3 and TRBJ2-5, is GAGVSQTPSNKVTEKGKYVELRCDPISGHTALYWYRQSLGQGPEFLIYFQGTGAADDSGLPNDRFFAVRPEGSVSTLKIQRTERGDSAVYLCASSLGNSGETQYFGPGTRLLVL.

This chain connects TRBV4-2 to TRBJ2-7; 10 bases match TRBD2. The CDR3 has 15 amino acids. Per the germline V gene, CDR1 is LGHNA and CDR2 is YNFKEQ. V shed 3 bases and J 2 bases; nucleotides not matched to a gene: 4. The CDR3 spells CASSQSSGRPYEQYF. The CDR3 DNA reads as TGTGCCAGCAGCCAGTCTAGCGGGAGACCCTACGAGCAGTACTTC.

This clone was found once. J is TRBJ1-6 and V is TRBV2, with 7 bases identical to TRBD1. V was clipped by 6 bases and J by 5 bases; unmatched bases: 13. Per the germline V gene, CDR1 is SNHLY and CDR2 is FYNNEI. This CDR3 region has 17 residues. This CDR3 is CASRDRFSEVNNSPLHF. The CDR3 DNA reads TGTGCCAGCAGGGACAGGTTCTCGGAGGTCAATAATTCACCCCTCCACTTT.

V and J are TRBV4-2 and TRBJ1-2, with 9 bases matching TRBD1. After removal of 1 base from V and 4 bases from J, the junction contained 4 bases not matched to a gene. The CDR3 extends over 15 amino acids. The germline V gene has CDR1 LGHNA and CDR2 YNFKEQ. The CDR3 sequence is CASSQVQGAGYGYTF. The CDR3 coding sequence is TGTGCCAGCAGCCAAGTACAGGGGGCAGGCTATGGCTACACCTTC.

This clone appeared a single time. The V gene is TRBV11-2, the J gene TRBJ1-5; D perhaps matches TRBD1 (6 bases). V lost 6 bases and J lost 6, with 15 bases in between. CDR1 and CDR2 from the germline V gene are SGHAT and FQNNGV. This CDR3 has 14 residues. The CDR3 nucleotides are TGTGCCAGCAGTTCCACAGGGTCGGGTCAGCCCCAGCATTTT. It encodes CASSSTGSGQPQHF. Variable domain in full (rest from reference TRBV11-2 and TRBJ1-5): EAGVAQSPRYKIIEKRQSVAFWCNPISGHATLYWYQQILGQGPKLLIQFQNNGVVDDSQLPKDRFSAERLKGVDSTLKIQPAKLEDSAVYLCASSSTGSGQPQHFGDGTRLSIL.

The chain carries TRBV7-2 and TRBJ2-4; 8 nucleotides agree with TRBD1. J gave up 7 bases and V 3 bases, and 8 bases lay outside the gene matches. The CDR3 is 15 residues long. CDR1 SGHTA and CDR2 FQGNSA come from the germline V gene. CDR3 nucleotide sequence: TGTGCCAGCAGCTTGACAGGGGTGATGGTTAACATTCAGTACTTC. Amino acids: CASSLTGVMVNIQYF. The full variable domain, completed using reference TRBV7-2 and TRBJ2-4, is GAGVSQSPSNKVTEKGKDVELRCDPISGHTALYWYRQSLGQGLEFLIYFQGNSAPDKSGLPSDRFSAERTGGSVSTLTIQRTQQEDSAVYLCASSLTGVMVNIQYFGAGTRLSVL.